These 24 T cell receptor beta chains share one sample of origin, sequenced in a study of shared clonotypes between healthy human individuals. Terminally differentiated effector memory CD45RA+ cells were excluded by CCR7 positive selection of CD45RO-negative cells. Profiled with immunoSEQ multiplex PCR; TCRdb holds only in-frame clones, not every one. This table has millions of clones, about 95% appearing once. The sequenced sample was naive CD8+ T cells sorted from blood. The receptors come from a man between 18 and 35 years old in good health.

This chain links TRBV4-3 with TRBJ2-7, with TRBD1 matching 7 bases. The CDR3 extends over 14 amino acids. The J segment lost 0 bases and the V segment lost 4 bases, leaving 3 bases of the junction unmatched. The germline gives CDR1 LGHNA, CDR2 YSLEER. The chain's CDR3 is CASSPGQNSYEQYF. In nucleotides, the CDR3 is TGCGCCAGCAGCCCGGGACAGAACTCCTACGAGCAGTACTTC.

The chain recombines TRBV7-9 with TRBJ2-7; the D call may be TRBD1 or TRBD2 (7 bases each). Trimming left V 5 bases short and J 3 bases short, with 14 bases between. The CDR3 consists of 14 residues. Per germline, CDR1 SEHNR and CDR2 FQNEAQ (reference sequence). This chain's CDR3 is CASSQGGLNYEQYF. The CDR3 coding sequence is TGTGCCAGCAGCCAGGGGGGGCTGAACTACGAGCAGTACTTC.

V and J are TRBV29-1 and TRBJ1-1; D unclear. Germline values: CDR1 SQVTM, CDR2 ANQGSEA. V lost 1 base, J lost 7 bases, and 7 bases lay in between. This CDR3 has 11 amino acids. The CDR3 DNA reads TGCAGCGTTGAAGCCCCGGGTGAAGCTTTCTTT. Translation: CSVEAPGEAFF.

About this clone: This specimen includes other DNA sequences encoding the same CDR3. V gene TRBV4-1 combines with J gene TRBJ2-7, with unresolved D. The CDR3 loop spans 13 amino acids. CDR1 MGHRA and CDR2 YSYEKL come from the germline V gene. Trimming removed 1 base from V and 3 bases from J, with 7 bases in between. The CDR3 loop is CASSQVSDYEQYF. The CDR3 DNA reads as TGCGCCAGCAGCCAAGTCTCAGACTACGAGCAGTACTTC.

The rearrangement links TRBV6-5 to TRBJ2-1; TRBD2 is a possible D gene (5 bases). V was clipped by 7 bases and J by 5 bases, with 15 bases between them. Germline V lookup: CDR1 MNHEY, CDR2 SVGAGI. This CDR3 spans 14 amino acids. The CDR3 DNA reads TGTGCCAGCACCGTTGTTAGCGCCAACAATGAGCAGTTCTTC. Its translation is CASTVVSANNEQFF.

The genes are TRBV6-9 and TRBJ2-7; 9 nucleotides match TRBD1. The germline V gene has CDR1 MNHGY and CDR2 SVAAGI. This CDR3 is 15 amino acids long. The junction had 6 bases not matched to a gene; V was cut back by 4 bases and J by 2 bases. The CDR3 DNA is TGTGCCAGCAGTTTAGGACAGGGGAAAACCTACGAGCAGTACTTC. Its translation is CASSLGQGKTYEQYF.

The chain links TRBV9 to TRBJ2-2; D not resolved. CDR3 size: 13 residues. CDR1 and CDR2 (germline): SGDLS, YYNGEE. Trimming removed 4 bases from V and 7 bases from J, with 11 bases in between. Here the CDR3 DNA reads TGTGCCAGCAGCCTAGATAATGGCGGGGAGCTGTTTTTT. It yields the protein CASSLDNGGELFF.

This chain links TRBV11-1 with TRBJ2-1; D gene uncertain. Germline-derived CDR1 and CDR2 are SGHAT and FQDESV (reference sequence). V dropped 5 bases and J dropped 9 bases, with 11 bases sitting between them. The CDR3 covers 12 residues. For the CDR3, the DNA is TGTGCCAGCAGCATTGTCGGCTCTGAGCAGTTCTTC. Its protein product is CASSIVGSEQFF.

This sequence joins TRBV7-2 and TRBJ1-3; possible D gene TRBD1, 6 bases. This CDR3 is 15 amino acids long. Trimming pared 3 bases from V and 4 bases from J, leaving 13 bases between. Germline CDR1 reads SGHTA; CDR2 reads FQGNSA. The CDR3 sequence: CASSFMGAQGNTIYF. Written as DNA, the CDR3 is TGTGCCAGCAGCTTTATGGGGGCACAAGGAAACACCATATATTTT.

The CDR3 bases are TGCGCCAGCAGCCAGGCGCGATCGGGGGACAATGAGCAGTTCTTC. It encodes CASSQARSGDNEQFF. The chain recombines TRBV4-3 with TRBJ2-1; tentatively, D is TRBD2 (6 bases). Germline V gives CDR1 LGHNA, CDR2 YSLEER. Trimming stripped 3 bases from V and 5 bases from J, with 14 bases between. This CDR3 is 15 amino acids long.

This chain connects TRBV7-8 to TRBJ2-1; D ambiguous. The germline gives CDR1 SGHVS, CDR2 FQNEAQ. V was shortened by 5 bases and J by 0 bases, with 11 bases between the two germline ends. The CDR3 runs 15 residues. CDR3 in amino acids: CASSPTGPSYNEQFF. The DNA of the CDR3 is TGTGCCAGCAGCCCAACTGGACCCTCCTACAATGAGCAGTTCTTC.

V is TRBV11-2 and J is TRBJ1-1; no definite D call. With 8 bases removed from V and 3 bases from J, the gap between germline ends came to 13 bases. The CDR3 extends over 13 amino acids. Germline V gives CDR1 SGHAT, CDR2 FQNNGV. The CDR3 region is CASASGYYTEAFF. In DNA, the CDR3 is TGTGCCAGCGCATCGGGGTATTACACTGAAGCTTTCTTT.

This clone was recorded once. CDR3 residues: CASATGTSGRDNEQFF. For the CDR3, the DNA is TGTGCCAGCGCCACCGGGACTAGCGGCAGAGACAATGAGCAGTTCTTC. V and J are TRBV27 and TRBJ2-1; 11 bases are a match to TRBD2. Per germline, CDR1 MNHEY and CDR2 SMNVEV (reference sequence). The CDR3 runs 16 residues. V lost 8 bases to trimming and J lost 5 bases; unmatched junction nucleotides: 11.

The J gene is TRBJ2-7, the V gene TRBV7-8, with 7 nucleotides matching TRBD2. V gave up 1 base and J gave up 2 bases; unmatched junction bases: 5. Germline loops: CDR1 SGHVS, CDR2 FQNEAQ. The CDR3 covers 15 residues. CDR3 sequence reads: CASSLGAGAPYEQYF. CDR3 sequence (DNA): TGTGCCAGCAGCTTAGGTGCGGGAGCCCCCTACGAGCAGTACTTC.

The chain links TRBV18 to TRBJ2-7; D is possibly TRBD1 or TRBD2 (5 bases each). Germline V gene data show CDR1 as KGHSH and CDR2 as LQKENI. V was shortened by 3 bases and J by 3 bases, with 12 bases between the two germline ends. CDR3 length equals 14 residues. CDR3 DNA: TGTGCCAGCTCACCCATAGGGGACGGCTACGAGCAGTACTTC. Amino acids: CASSPIGDGYEQYF. Looking up the rest from reference TRBV18 and TRBJ2-7 gives the full variable domain: NAGVMQNPRHLVRRRGQEARLRCSPMKGHSHVYWYRQLPEEGLKFMVYLQKENIIDESGMPKERFSAEFPKEGPSILRIQQVVRGDSAAYFCASSPIGDGYEQYFGPGTRLTVT.

The chain couples TRBV5-1 to TRBJ2-3; D is unresolved. Trimming took off 4 bases at V and 2 bases at J, with 14 bases between the two ends. This CDR3 region has 15 residues. The germline V gene encodes CDR1 SGHRS and CDR2 YFSETQ. CDR3 nucleotide sequence: TGCGCCAGCAGCGACGGGTGGCTCTCCACAGATACGCAGTATTTT. Translating gives CASSDGWLSTDTQYF.

V is TRBV6-5 and J is TRBJ1-1, with D hard to call. The CDR3 spans 13 residues. CDR1 is MNHEY, CDR2 SVGAGI, per germline. The ends were cut back, 2 bases at V and 3 bases at J, with 7 bases in the middle. This chain's CDR3 is CASSYGMDTEAFF. As DNA, the CDR3 is TGTGCCAGCAGTTACGGGATGGACACTGAAGCTTTCTTT.

This chain uses TRBV9 with TRBJ2-1; TRBD2 aligns across 8 bases. V lost 4 bases and J lost 6; bases outside the gene matches: 9. CDR3 length: 15 amino acids. CDR1 and CDR2 from the germline V gene are SGDLS and YYNGEE. CDR3 in amino acids: CASSPLSGGLNEQFF. The CDR3 nucleotides are TGTGCCAGCAGCCCTTTATCGGGGGGGCTCAATGAGCAGTTCTTC.

This clone was picked up one time. Other DNA sequences in the same sample also yield this CDR3. The rearrangement uses TRBV6-6 and TRBJ2-7; TRBD2 is a possible D gene (7 bases). The CDR3 is 14 amino acids. Germline CDR1 and CDR2: MNHNY and SVGAGI (reference sequence). Trimming pared 2 bases from V and 4 bases from J, leaving 12 bases between. The CDR3 bases are TGTGCCAGCAGTTACGGGGGAGGGGGGTACGAGCAGTACTTC. Amino acid sequence: CASSYGGGGYEQYF.

This sequence joins TRBV27 and TRBJ2-1; 8 positions agree with TRBD2. Looked up from germline, CDR1 is MNHEY and CDR2 is SMNVEV (reference sequence). V shed 2 bases, J shed 8 bases, and the junction held 5 bases outside the gene matches. The CDR3 contains 14 residues. The CDR3 sequence is CASSLTGGADEQFF. The CDR3 bases are TGTGCCAGCAGTTTAACGGGGGGGGCGGATGAGCAGTTCTTC.

On this clone itself: The same CDR3 is also encoded by other DNA sequences in this sample. This chain joins TRBV19 and TRBJ2-7; the match to TRBD1 covers 9 bases. CDR1 LNHDA and CDR2 SQIVND come from the germline V gene (reference sequence). With V trimmed by 2 bases and J by 3 bases, 2 bases remained unmatched. This CDR3 spans 14 amino acids. CDR3 DNA: TGTGCCAGTAGTATAACAGGGGGCAGCTACGAGCAGTACTTC. Translation gives CASSITGGSYEQYF.

The V gene is TRBV5-1, the J gene TRBJ1-5; tentative D call: TRBD1 (5 bases). The CDR3 loop spans 17 amino acids. Looked up from germline, CDR1 is SGHRS and CDR2 is YFSETQ. V was clipped by 4 bases and J by 0 bases, with 17 bases between them. CDR3 amino acids: CASSPPIDRDSNQPQHF. The CDR3 DNA reads TGCGCCAGCAGCCCGCCGATCGACAGAGATAGCAATCAGCCCCAGCATTTT.

This chain joins TRBV13 and TRBJ2-7; a weak D match, TRBD1 (6 bases). The CDR3 spans 15 residues. Germline V gives CDR1 PRHDT, CDR2 FYEKMQ (reference sequence). Trimming left V 5 bases short and J 3 bases short, with 17 bases between. CDR3 sequence: CASSIDRDIDYEQYF. In DNA, the CDR3 is TGTGCCAGCAGCATCGACCGGGACATCGACTACGAGCAGTACTTC.

This chain uses TRBV7-9 with TRBJ2-7, with 8 bases matching TRBD2. The CDR3 sequence is 15 residues long. V lost 5 bases and J lost 3; bases outside the gene matches: 9. The germline V gene encodes CDR1 SEHNR and CDR2 FQNEAQ (reference sequence). The CDR3 spells CASSPFREGNYEQYF. CDR3 DNA: TGTGCCAGCAGCCCTTTCCGGGAGGGTAACTACGAGCAGTACTTC.